Listed below are T cell receptor beta chains from one sample, sequenced in a study of graft-versus-host responses after intestinal transplantation. These TCRs are of unknown antigen specificity. Profiled with immunoSEQ multiplex PCR; TCRdb holds only in-frame clones, not every one. The sample records fewer than 85,000 clones, 70% to 90% being singletons. The source was unstimulated CD8+ T cells sorted from spleen or lymph node cells, collected before intestinal transplant. These TCRs come from a human donor who received an intestinal transplant. Both conserved end residues are part of each CDR3. Fields, in order: V gene, J gene, clone size, D gene, CDR3 DNA, CDR3 protein. The D gene is left open where the match is weak. Where a row states a size, it is once, few, many or the class of an expanded clone; other rows omit it.

>TRBV30|TRBJ2-7|.|TRBD1
TGTGCCTCCACGACAGGGGTGGAGGACGAGCAGTACTTC
CASTTGVEDEQYF
>TRBV5-1|TRBJ1-1|.|.
TGCGCCAGCAGCTTGCGGGCCGAGGGAGACACTGAAGCTTTCTTT
CASSLRAEGDTEAFF
>TRBV7-6|TRBJ1-1|.|.
TGTGCCAGCAGCTTAGAGGTACAGGGATCGGGCACTGAAGCTTTCTTT
CASSLEVQGSGTEAFF
>TRBV5-4|TRBJ2-3|.|TRBD2
TGTGCCAGCAGCTTGGGGGGGCAGCGGGAGCTCGGGCCAGATACGCAGTATTTT
CASSLGGQRELGPDTQYF
>TRBV13|TRBJ2-2|.|TRBD1
TGTGCCAGCAGCACCCCGGACAGGGGGTCCGGGGAGCTGTTTTTT
CASSTPDRGSGELFF
>TRBV5-1|TRBJ2-7|.|TRBD1
TGCGCCAGCAGCCCACAGGGGCTCTCCTACGAGCAGTACTTC
CASSPQGLSYEQYF
>TRBV7-2|TRBJ2-7|.|.
TGTGCCAGCAGCTTGTTCGACAGATACGAGCAGTACTTC
CASSLFDRYEQYF
>TRBV27|TRBJ2-3|.|.
TGTGCCAGCAGTGGAGTCCCCCCGGGCACAGATACGCAGTATTTT
CASSGVPPGTDTQYF
>TRBV27|TRBJ2-7|.|.
TGTGCCAGCAGTTTGGCGGGAAAGAGAACCTACGAGCAGTACTTC
CASSLAGKRTYEQYF
>TRBV4-1|TRBJ2-4|.|.
TGCGCCAGCAGCCAACTCCTAGCCAAAAACATTCAGTACTTC
CASSQLLAKNIQYF
>TRBV5-1|TRBJ2-5|.|TRBD2
TGCGCCAGCAGCTTGGGGGTTTGGCGGGAGGGGGTTCAAGAGACCCAGTACTTC
CASSLGVWREGVQETQYF
>TRBV7-9|TRBJ2-3|.|.
TGTGCCAGCAGCTACCTCGAGGCGGGTGGGGATACGCAGTATTTT
CASSYLEAGGDTQYF
>TRBV13|TRBJ2-3|.|.
TGTGCCAGCAGCTCGGCCCTACAGGGAACCACAGATACGCAGTATTTT
CASSSALQGTTDTQYF
>TRBV5-6|TRBJ2-1|.|.
TGTGCCAGCAGCTTGGGAGGGAGTGGTGAGCAGTTCTTC
CASSLGGSGEQFF
>TRBV28|TRBJ1-3|.|.
TGTGCCACGATGGGAGGAGAGATCTCTGGAAACACCATATATTTT
CATMGGEISGNTIYF
>TRBV4-1|TRBJ1-6|.|.
TGCGCCAGCAGCCAAGAAGGCCAGGGCTATTCACCCCTCCACTTT
CASSQEGQGYSPLHF
>TRBV6-5|TRBJ1-6|.|.
TGTGCCAGCATCGAGCGGCCGAAAAGTAATTCACCCCTCCACTTT
CASIERPKSNSPLHF
>TRBV13|TRBJ2-5|.|.
TGTGCCAGCAGCTACGGACGGACACAAGAGACCCAGTACTTC
CASSYGRTQETQYF
>TRBV9|TRBJ2-5|once|TRBD2
TGTGCCAGCAGCTCTGGGGTAGCGGGAGGAGAGACCCAGTACTTC
CASSSGVAGGETQYF
>TRBV5-1|TRBJ2-1|.|.
TGCGCCAGCAGCTTTCAAGAGCATGAGCAGTTCTTC
CASSFQEHEQFF
>TRBV6-5|TRBJ1-2|.|.
TGTGCCAGCAGTTCAGGGTATGGCTACACCTTC
CASSSGYGYTF
>TRBV7-9|TRBJ2-7|.|.
TGTGCCAGCAGCTTAGCCCCCACGACTAGTAGTTCCTACGAGCAGTACTTC
CASSLAPTTSSSYEQYF
>TRBV19|TRBJ2-7|.|.
TGTGCCAGTAGTATGACAGAAAGCTCCTACGAGCAGTACTTC
CASSMTESSYEQYF
>TRBV5-5|TRBJ2-7|once|.
TGTGCCAGCAGCTTGACAGGGACGAGGGTTTTTTCCTACGAGCAGTACTTC
CASSLTGTRVFSYEQYF
>TRBV19|TRBJ2-7|.|.
TGTGCCAGTAGTATCCTGCCAGACAGCTCCTACGAGCAGTACTTC
CASSILPDSSYEQYF